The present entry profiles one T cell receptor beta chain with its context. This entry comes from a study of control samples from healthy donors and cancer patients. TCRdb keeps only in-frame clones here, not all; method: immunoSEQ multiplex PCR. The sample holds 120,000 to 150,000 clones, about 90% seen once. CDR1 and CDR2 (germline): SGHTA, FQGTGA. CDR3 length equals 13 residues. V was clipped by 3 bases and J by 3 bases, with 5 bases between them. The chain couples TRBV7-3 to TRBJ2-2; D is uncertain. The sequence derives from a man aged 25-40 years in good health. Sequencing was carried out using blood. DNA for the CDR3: TGTGCCAGCAGCTTGGCCTACACCGGGGAGCTGTTTTTT. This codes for CASSLAYTGELFF.